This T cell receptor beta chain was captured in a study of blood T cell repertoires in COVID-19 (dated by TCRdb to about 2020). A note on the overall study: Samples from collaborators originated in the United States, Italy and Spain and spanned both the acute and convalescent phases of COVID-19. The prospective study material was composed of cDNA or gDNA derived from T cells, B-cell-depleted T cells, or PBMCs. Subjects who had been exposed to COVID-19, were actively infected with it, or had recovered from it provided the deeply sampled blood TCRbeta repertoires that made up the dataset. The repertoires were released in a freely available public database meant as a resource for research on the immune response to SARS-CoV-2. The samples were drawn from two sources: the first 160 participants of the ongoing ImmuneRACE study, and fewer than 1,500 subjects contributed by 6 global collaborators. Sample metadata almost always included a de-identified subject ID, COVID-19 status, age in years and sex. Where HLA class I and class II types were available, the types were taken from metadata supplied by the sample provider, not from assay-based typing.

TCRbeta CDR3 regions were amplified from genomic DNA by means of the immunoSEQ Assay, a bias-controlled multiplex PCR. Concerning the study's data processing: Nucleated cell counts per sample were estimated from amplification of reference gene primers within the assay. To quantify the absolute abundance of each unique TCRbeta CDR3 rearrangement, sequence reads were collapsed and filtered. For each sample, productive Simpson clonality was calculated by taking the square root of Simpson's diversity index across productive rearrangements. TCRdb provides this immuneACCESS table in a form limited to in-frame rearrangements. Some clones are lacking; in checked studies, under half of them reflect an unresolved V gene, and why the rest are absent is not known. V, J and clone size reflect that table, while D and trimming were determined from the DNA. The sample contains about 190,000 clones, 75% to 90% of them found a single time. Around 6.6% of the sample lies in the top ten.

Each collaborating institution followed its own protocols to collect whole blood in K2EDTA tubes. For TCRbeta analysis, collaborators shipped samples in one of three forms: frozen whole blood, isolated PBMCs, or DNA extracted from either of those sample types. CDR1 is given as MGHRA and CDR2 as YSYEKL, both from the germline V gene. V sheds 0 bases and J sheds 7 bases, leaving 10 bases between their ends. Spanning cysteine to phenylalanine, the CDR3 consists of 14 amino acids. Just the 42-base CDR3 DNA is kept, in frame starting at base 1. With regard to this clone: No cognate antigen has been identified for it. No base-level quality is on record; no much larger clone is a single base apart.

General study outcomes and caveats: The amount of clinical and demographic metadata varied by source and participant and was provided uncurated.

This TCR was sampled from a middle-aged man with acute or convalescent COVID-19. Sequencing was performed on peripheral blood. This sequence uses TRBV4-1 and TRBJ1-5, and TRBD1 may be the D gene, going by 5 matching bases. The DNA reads TGCGCCAGCAGCCAAGACAGGGTAGGGCAGCCCCAGCATTTT. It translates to CASSQDRVGQPQHF.